The clone carrying this T cell receptor beta chain was detected once. This record comes from a study of shared clonotypes between healthy human individuals. CDR3 length equals 13 residues. With 4 bases removed from V and 3 bases from J, the gap between germline ends came to 10 bases. Germline CDR1 reads PRHDT; CDR2 reads FYEKMQ (reference sequence). Libraries were prepared by immunoSEQ multiplex PCR; TCRdb keeps only in-frame clonotypes and omits some of them. The profile shows approximately 2,000,000 clones, around 90% of them singletons. This sequence was found in a man younger than 35 in good health. Some clones in this sample may be carry-over from other donors' samples. Sequencing was done on a sample of naive CD4+ T cells from PBMCs. Subset of the sample: CD45RA+ positively selected. V usage is TRBV13 and J usage is TRBJ2-7; D ambiguous. CDR3 residues: CASSSPPYYEQYF. Written as DNA, the CDR3 is TGTGCCAGCAGCTCCCCCCCGTACTACGAGCAGTACTTC.